The next 18 T cell receptor beta chains were all read from a single sample in a study. TCRdb reprocessed the 5' RACE reads via MiXCR and lists one record per CDR3 protein. The profile shows 30,000 to 40,000 distinct CDR3 sequences, roughly 26% of them singletons. Material: naive CD4+ T cells sorted from a lymph node. The subset is: naive CD4+ T cells, CD4+CD45RA+CD25-. Source of these receptors: a female donor with breast cancer.

The chain recombines TRBV5-1 with TRBJ2-3; TRBD2 is a possible D gene (6 bases). This CDR3 spans 16 amino acids. The V gene lost 4 bases and the J gene lost 0 bases, with 15 bases spanning the gap. CDR1 SGHRS and CDR2 YFSETQ come from the germline V gene. CDR3 nucleotide sequence: TGCGCCAGCAGCGGAGGGACCCCAACTAGCACAGATACGCAGTATTTT. This gives the protein CASSGGTPTSTDTQYF.

This clonotype was seen once. This may stem from a read error, because a much larger clone lies one nucleotide away. The chain links TRBV9 to TRBJ1-1; D is unresolved. The germline gives CDR1 SGDLS, CDR2 YYNGEE. The CDR3 is 13 residues long. The chain's CDR3 is CVSSVTAGTEAFF. CDR3 coding DNA: TGTGTCAGCAGCGTAACGGCAGGCACTGAAGCTTTCTTT.

The chain is built from TRBV3-1 and TRBJ2-5, with a possible D match to TRBD2 (5 bases). The V gene lost 1 base and the J gene lost 2 bases, with 11 bases spanning the gap. In germline, CDR1 is LGHDT, CDR2 YNNKEL (reference sequence). The CDR3 covers 15 residues. For the CDR3, the DNA is TGTGCCAGCAGCCAAGGAATAGGACTGCAAGAGACCCAGTACTTC. Protein product: CASSQGIGLQETQYF.

The rearrangement joins TRBV7-8 to TRBJ2-7, with 7 bases aligning to TRBD2. The CDR3 loop spans 14 amino acids. V trimming: 5 bases; J trimming: 0 bases; junction bases outside the gene matches: 4. Germline assignment: CDR1 SGHVS and CDR2 FQNEAQ. CDR3 coding DNA: TGTGCCAGCAGCGCAAGCGGGAACTCCTACGAGCAGTACTTC. Its translation: CASSASGNSYEQYF. Full variable domain (missing parts from reference TRBV7-8 and TRBJ2-7): GAGVSQSPRYKVAKRGQDVALRCDPISGHVSLFWYQQALGQGPEFLTYFQNEAQLDKSGLPSDRFFAERPEGSVSTLKIQRTQQEDSAVYLCASSASGNSYEQYFGPGTRLTVT.

There are many counts of this clonotype. The V and J genes are TRBV10-3 and TRBJ2-1; 13 bases align to TRBD2. Germline V gene lookup returns CDR1 ENHRY and CDR2 SYGVKD. V trimming: 4 bases; J trimming: 5 bases; junction bases outside the gene matches: 5. The CDR3 is made up of 16 amino acids. This CDR3 is CAISGTSGGNDNEQFF. In DNA, the CDR3 is TGTGCCATCAGTGGGACTAGCGGGGGCAATGACAATGAGCAGTTCTTC.

J is TRBJ2-1 and V is TRBV20-1; D remains unclear. Per germline, CDR1 DFQATT and CDR2 SNEGSKA (reference sequence). Trimming pared 8 bases from V and 6 bases from J, leaving 11 bases between. The CDR3 contains 11 residues. The CDR3 reads CSKPFGNEQFF. The CDR3 DNA follows: TGCAGTAAGCCGTTTGGCAATGAGCAGTTCTTC.

CDR3 sequence (DNA): TGTGCCAGCAGCTTCAGGCTGGGGGCGCCCAGTGAGCAGTTCTTC. This sequence encodes CASSFRLGAPSEQFF. The V and J genes are TRBV7-9 and TRBJ2-1; D perhaps matches TRBD1 (6 bases). The CDR3 extends over 15 amino acids. Germline CDR1 and CDR2: SEHNR and FQNEAQ (reference sequence). V was trimmed by 3 bases and J by 9 bases, leaving 18 bases between them. Filled out from reference TRBV7-9 and TRBJ2-1, the complete variable domain reads DTGVSQNPRHKITKRGQNVTFRCDPISEHNRLYWYRQTLGQGPEFLTYFQNEAQLEKSRLLSDRFSAERPKGSFSTLEIQRTEQGDSAMYLCASSFRLGAPSEQFFGPGTRLTVL.

The J gene is TRBJ1-4, the V gene TRBV7-9; D possibly corresponds to TRBD1 (5 bases). The CDR3 spans 14 residues. Trimming stripped 5 bases from V and 8 bases from J, with 15 bases between. CDR1 is SEHNR, CDR2 FQNEAQ, per germline (reference sequence). This chain's CDR3 is CASSQPSGREKLFF. The CDR3 DNA sequence: TGTGCCAGCAGCCAACCCTCGGGGCGGGAAAAACTGTTTTTT.

By sample share, this clonotype is medium-sized. This rearrangement joins TRBV4-3 to TRBJ1-4; perhaps TRBD1 as D (6 bases). Per the germline V gene, CDR1 is LGHNA and CDR2 is YSLEER. The V and J ends lost 4 bases and 6 bases respectively, with 15 bases between them. The CDR3 contains 15 residues. CDR3: CASSPQTGFHEKLFF. CDR3 in DNA: TGCGCCAGCAGCCCACAAACAGGGTTTCATGAAAAACTGTTTTTT.

This clonotype was recorded at least ten times. The chain combines TRBV4-2 with TRBJ2-3; D unclear. This CDR3 comprises 15 residues. The ends were cut back, 1 base at V and 4 bases at J, with 12 bases in the middle. Germline loops: CDR1 LGHNA, CDR2 YNFKEQ. CDR3 nucleotide sequence: TGTGCCAGCAGCCAAGGGTCCGAGCTCGCAGATACGCAGTATTTT. Translation: CASSQGSELADTQYF.

This clonotype was counted many times. This sequence joins TRBV20-1 and TRBJ2-3; 9 positions match TRBD1. The CDR3 has 14 residues. V shed 4 bases, J shed 6 bases, and the junction held 8 bases outside the gene matches. Per the germline V gene, CDR1 is DFQATT and CDR2 is SNEGSKA (reference sequence). The CDR3, as DNA: TGCAGTGCTATCTCGGACAGGGGAACGGATACGCAGTATTTT. It codes for CSAISDRGTDTQYF.

A few counts support this clonotype. The chain has TRBV20-1 and TRBJ2-7; D may be TRBD2 (5 bases). CDR1 and CDR2 from the germline V gene are DFQATT and SNEGSKA (reference sequence). The V end was cut by 4 bases, the J end by 2 bases, with 15 bases between. The CDR3 has 14 amino acids. CDR3 loop: CSATKADGPYEQYF. In DNA form, the CDR3 reads TGCAGTGCTACAAAAGCGGATGGACCCTACGAGCAGTACTTC.

V gene TRBV6-5 combines with J gene TRBJ2-5; 7 nucleotides line up with TRBD2. There are 14 residues in the CDR3. CDR1 and CDR2 (germline): MNHEY, SVGAGI. The V gene end was trimmed by 2 bases and the J gene end by 1 base; junction bases not matched to a gene: 1. In DNA form, the CDR3 reads TGTGCCAGCAGTTACCCGGGAGGCCAAGAGACCCAGTACTTC. Encoded protein: CASSYPGGQETQYF.

This clonotype has ten or more counts. V gene TRBV2 combines with J gene TRBJ2-7, with 9 bases aligning to TRBD1. CDR1 is SNHLY, CDR2 FYNNEI, per germline. J was trimmed by 1 base and V by 6 bases; bases with no gene match: 7. This CDR3 comprises 15 residues. CDR3 DNA sequence: TGTGCCAGCAGAGAACCGGGACAGGGATCCTACGAGCAGTACTTC. Its translation is CASREPGQGSYEQYF.

This clonotype was recorded at least ten times. V is TRBV12-3 or TRBV12-4 and J is TRBJ2-7; 9 bases fit TRBD1. The CDR3 runs 14 residues. After removal of 6 bases from V and 4 bases from J, the junction contained 7 bases not matched to a gene. The chain's CDR3 is CASSITGGHYEQYF. CDR3 bases: TGTGCCAGCAGCATTACAGGGGGCCATTACGAGCAGTACTTC.

This clonotype was seen only a few times. The chain uses TRBV24-1 and TRBJ2-1; D call uncertain. Germline V gives CDR1 KGHDR, CDR2 SFDVKD. The V end lost 5 bases, the J end lost 0 bases, and 19 bases lay between the germline ends. This CDR3 region has 18 residues. The CDR3 region is CATSAGRLGMFSYNEQFF. The CDR3 DNA sequence: TGTGCCACCAGTGCTGGCCGCCTCGGTATGTTCTCCTACAATGAGCAGTTCTTC.

This clonotype was observed a few times. The chain couples TRBV20-1 to TRBJ2-7, with 10 bases aligning to TRBD2. The CDR3 has 16 amino acids. V dropped 6 bases and J dropped 0; count of bases not matched to a gene: 11. The germline V gene has CDR1 DFQATT and CDR2 SNEGSKA (reference sequence). CDR3 nucleotides: TGCAGTGCCACCCTATTGTCTAGCGGGAGCTCCTACGAGCAGTACTTC. This codes for CSATLLSSGSSYEQYF.

This clonotype occurred many times. The V and J genes are TRBV20-1 and TRBJ2-1; 8 bases match TRBD1. Losses at the gene ends were 6 bases for V and 7 bases for J; bases not matched to a gene: 5. Germline CDR1 DFQATT, CDR2 SNEGSKA (reference sequence). The CDR3 spans 12 residues. DNA for the CDR3: TGCAGTGCAGGCGGACAGGGTAATGAGCAGTTCTTC. Translation gives CSAGGQGNEQFF.